This TCR beta chain was captured in a study of blood T cell repertoires in COVID-19. On the study more broadly: The origin of the acute and convalescent COVID-19 samples was the United States, Italy and Spain. From T cells, B-cell-depleted T cells, or PBMCs came the material, which was cDNA or gDNA.

In the authors' methods: The assay estimated nucleated cells by amplifying reference gene primers. Clones were read by immunoSEQ multiplex PCR, and TCRdb kept only the in-frame ones, dropping some. V and J calls and clone size follow that table, whereas D and trimming were derived from the DNA. The sample lists fewer than 250,000 clones; about 88% were seen once. The J segment lost 5 bases and the V segment lost 4 bases, leaving 7 bases of the junction unmatched. Germline V gene data show CDR1 as LNHDA and CDR2 as SQIVND (reference sequence). The CDR3 is 16 residues long. This TCR was recovered from a man in his 70s with acute or convalescent COVID-19. The material sequenced was peripheral blood. The V call is TRBV19, the J call TRBJ2-5, with 13 bases that match TRBD2. The CDR3 sequence: CASSNGLAGVKETQYF. The DNA of the CDR3 is TGTGCCAGTAGTAACGGACTAGCGGGAGTTAAGGAGACCCAGTACTTC.